This T cell receptor (beta chain) stems from a study of CD8 T cells in Susac syndrome. Random hexamers were used to reverse transcribe an amount of roughly 0.5 to 1 ug RNA. The TCR beta CDR3 was amplified by immunoSEQ multiplex PCR across 54 Vbeta, 13 Jbeta. One entry per CDR3 protein, called by TCRdb with MiXCR from the immunoSEQ multiplex PCR reads. The sample shows approximately 190,000 distinct CDR3 sequences, about 95% of them seen only once. This CDR3 comprises 16 residues. Trimming left V 0 bases short and J 0 bases short, with 9 bases between. Germline-derived CDR1 and CDR2 are SGHNT and YYREEE (reference sequence).

Sequencing was done on a sample of CD8+ T cells from PBMCs. The TCR was taken from a human donor with Susac syndrome. The chain links TRBV5-4 to TRBJ2-2, with a tentative D call TRBD1 (5 bases). The CDR3 DNA follows: TGTGCCAGCAGCTTGGTGGCAGGGACGAACACCGGGGAGCTGTTTTTT. As protein: CASSLVAGTNTGELFF.